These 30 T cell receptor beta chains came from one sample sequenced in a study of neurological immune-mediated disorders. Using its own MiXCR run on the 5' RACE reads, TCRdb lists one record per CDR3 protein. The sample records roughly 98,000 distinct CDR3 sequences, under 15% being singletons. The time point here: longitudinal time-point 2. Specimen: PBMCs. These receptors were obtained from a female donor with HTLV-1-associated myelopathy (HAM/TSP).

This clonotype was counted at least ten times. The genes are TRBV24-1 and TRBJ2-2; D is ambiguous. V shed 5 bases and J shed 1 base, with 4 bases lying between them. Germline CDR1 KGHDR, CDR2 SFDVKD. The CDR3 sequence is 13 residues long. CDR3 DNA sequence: TGTGCCACCAGTGTGAAGAACACCGGGGAGCTGTTTTTT. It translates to CATSVKNTGELFF.

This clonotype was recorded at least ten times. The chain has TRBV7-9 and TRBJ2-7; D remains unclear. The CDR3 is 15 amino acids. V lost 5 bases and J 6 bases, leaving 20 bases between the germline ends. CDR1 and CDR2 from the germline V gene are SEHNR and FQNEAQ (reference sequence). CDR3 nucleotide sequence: TGTGCCAGCAGCCAACCGGGTGGTGGTTCCCCCGAGCAGTACTTC. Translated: CASSQPGGGSPEQYF.

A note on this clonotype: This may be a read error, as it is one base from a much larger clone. The CDR3 DNA sequence: TGCACCAGCAGCTTGGCCGGGACCCCGTACGAGCAGTTCTTC. Amino acid sequence: CTSSLAGTPYEQFF. V is TRBV5-1 and J is TRBJ2-1; D could derive from TRBD1 or TRBD2 (5 bases each). The CDR3 covers 14 residues. Per the germline V gene, CDR1 is SGHRS and CDR2 is YFSETQ.

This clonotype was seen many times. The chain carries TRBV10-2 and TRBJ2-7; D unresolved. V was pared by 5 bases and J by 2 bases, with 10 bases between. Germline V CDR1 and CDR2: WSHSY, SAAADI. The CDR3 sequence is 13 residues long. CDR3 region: CASSSLGTYEQYF. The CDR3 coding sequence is TGCGCCAGCAGTTCTTTGGGTACCTACGAGCAGTACTTC.

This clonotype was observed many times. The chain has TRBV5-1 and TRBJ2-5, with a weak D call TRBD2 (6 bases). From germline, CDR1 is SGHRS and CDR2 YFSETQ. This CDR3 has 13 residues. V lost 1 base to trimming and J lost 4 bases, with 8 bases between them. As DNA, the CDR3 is TGCGCCAGCAGCTTGTCCGGGGGAGAGACCCAGTACTTC. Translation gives CASSLSGGETQYF.

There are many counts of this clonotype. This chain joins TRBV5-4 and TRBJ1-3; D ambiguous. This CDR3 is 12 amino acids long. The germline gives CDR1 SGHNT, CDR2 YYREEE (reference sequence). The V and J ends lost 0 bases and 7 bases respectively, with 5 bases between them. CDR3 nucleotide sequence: TGTGCCAGCAGCTTGGAGTTTAACACCATATATTTT. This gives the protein CASSLEFNTIYF.

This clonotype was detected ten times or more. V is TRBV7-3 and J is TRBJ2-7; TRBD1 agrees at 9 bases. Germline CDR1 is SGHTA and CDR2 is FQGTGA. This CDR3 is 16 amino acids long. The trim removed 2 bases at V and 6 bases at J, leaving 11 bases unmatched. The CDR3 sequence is CASSLHGTGTIGEQYF. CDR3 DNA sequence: TGTGCCAGCAGCTTACACGGGACAGGGACAATCGGCGAGCAGTACTTC.

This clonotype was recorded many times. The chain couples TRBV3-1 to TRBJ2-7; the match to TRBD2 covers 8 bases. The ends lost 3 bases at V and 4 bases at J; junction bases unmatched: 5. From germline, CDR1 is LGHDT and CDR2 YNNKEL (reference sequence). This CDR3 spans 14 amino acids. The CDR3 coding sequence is TGTGCCAGCAGCCAGATAGCGGGGAGTTACGAGCAGTACTTC. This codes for CASSQIAGSYEQYF.

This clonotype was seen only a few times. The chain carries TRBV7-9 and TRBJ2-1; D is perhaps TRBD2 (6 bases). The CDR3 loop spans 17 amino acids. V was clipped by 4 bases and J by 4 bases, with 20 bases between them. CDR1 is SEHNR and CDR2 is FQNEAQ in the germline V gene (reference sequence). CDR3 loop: CASSSPSLASQYNEQFF. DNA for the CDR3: TGTGCCAGCAGCTCCCCATCACTAGCCTCACAGTACAATGAGCAGTTCTTC.

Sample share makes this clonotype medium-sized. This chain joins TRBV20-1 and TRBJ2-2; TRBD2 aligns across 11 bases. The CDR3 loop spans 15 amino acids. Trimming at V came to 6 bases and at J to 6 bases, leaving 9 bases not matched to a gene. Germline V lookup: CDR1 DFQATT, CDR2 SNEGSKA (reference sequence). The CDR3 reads CSAENSGGAAGELFF. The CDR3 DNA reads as TGCAGTGCAGAAAATAGCGGGGGGGCGGCCGGGGAGCTGTTTTTT.

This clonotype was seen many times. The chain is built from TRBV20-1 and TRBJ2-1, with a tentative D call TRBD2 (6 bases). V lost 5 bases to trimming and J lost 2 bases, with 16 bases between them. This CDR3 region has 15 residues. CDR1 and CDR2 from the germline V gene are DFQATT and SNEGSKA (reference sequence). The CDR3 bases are TGCAGTGCTTGGGGGGAGGTGCCCGCCTACAATGAGCAGTTCTTC. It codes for CSAWGEVPAYNEQFF.

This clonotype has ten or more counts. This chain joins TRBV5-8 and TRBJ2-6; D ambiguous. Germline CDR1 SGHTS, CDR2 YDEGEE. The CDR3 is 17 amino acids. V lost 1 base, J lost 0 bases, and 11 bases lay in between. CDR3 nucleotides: TGTGCCAGCAGCTTGCGTTTAACGAACTCTGGGGCCAACGTCCTGACTTTC. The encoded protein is CASSLRLTNSGANVLTF.

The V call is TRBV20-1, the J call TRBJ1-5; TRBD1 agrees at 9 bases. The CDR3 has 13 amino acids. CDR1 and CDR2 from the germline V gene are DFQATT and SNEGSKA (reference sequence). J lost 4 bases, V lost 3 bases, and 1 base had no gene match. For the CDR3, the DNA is TGCAGTGCTAGCGGGACAGGGAATCAGCCCCAGCATTTT. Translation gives CSASGTGNQPQHF.

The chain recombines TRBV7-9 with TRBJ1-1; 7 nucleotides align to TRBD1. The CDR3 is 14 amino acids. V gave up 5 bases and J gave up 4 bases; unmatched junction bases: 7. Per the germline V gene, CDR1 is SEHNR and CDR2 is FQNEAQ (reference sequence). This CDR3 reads CASSRQGGGTEAFF. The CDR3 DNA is TGTGCCAGCAGCCGTCAGGGGGGAGGCACTGAAGCTTTCTTT.

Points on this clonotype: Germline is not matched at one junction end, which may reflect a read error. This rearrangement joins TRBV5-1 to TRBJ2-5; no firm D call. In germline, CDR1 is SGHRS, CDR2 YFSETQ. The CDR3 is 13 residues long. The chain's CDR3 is CTSSLDPSGTQYF. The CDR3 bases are TGCACCAGCAGCTTGGACCCCTCGGGGACCCAGTACTTC. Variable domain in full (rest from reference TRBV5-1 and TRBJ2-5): KAGVTQTPRYLIKTRGQQVTLSCSPISGHRSVSWYQQTPGQGLQFLFEYFSETQRNKGNFPGRFSGRQFSNSRSEMNVSTLELGDSALYLCTSSLDPSGTQYFGPGTRLLVL.

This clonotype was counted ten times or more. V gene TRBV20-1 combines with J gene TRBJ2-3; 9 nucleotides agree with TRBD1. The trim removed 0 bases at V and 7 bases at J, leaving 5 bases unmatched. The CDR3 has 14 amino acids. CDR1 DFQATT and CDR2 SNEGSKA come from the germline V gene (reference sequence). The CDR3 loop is CSARDWDRENTQYF. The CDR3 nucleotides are TGCAGTGCTAGAGATTGGGACAGGGAAAATACGCAGTATTTT.

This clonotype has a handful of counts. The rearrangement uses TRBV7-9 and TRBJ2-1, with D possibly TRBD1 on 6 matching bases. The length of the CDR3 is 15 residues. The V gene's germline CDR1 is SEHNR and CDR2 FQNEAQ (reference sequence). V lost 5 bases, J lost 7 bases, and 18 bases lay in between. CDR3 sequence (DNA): TGTGCCAGCAGCCACACATCAGGGGCGCAAAATGAGCAGTTCTTC. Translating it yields CASSHTSGAQNEQFF.

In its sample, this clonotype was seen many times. The CDR3 nucleotides read TGTGCCAGCAGTGACAGGGACAGGGGTAACGAGCAGTACTTC. Its protein is CASSDRDRGNEQYF. This chain uses TRBV6-6 with TRBJ2-7, with TRBD1 matching 10 bases. The CDR3 sequence is 14 residues long. Unmatched junction bases numbered 6, after V lost 5 bases and J lost 5 bases. Germline V gives CDR1 MNHNY, CDR2 SVGAGI (reference sequence).

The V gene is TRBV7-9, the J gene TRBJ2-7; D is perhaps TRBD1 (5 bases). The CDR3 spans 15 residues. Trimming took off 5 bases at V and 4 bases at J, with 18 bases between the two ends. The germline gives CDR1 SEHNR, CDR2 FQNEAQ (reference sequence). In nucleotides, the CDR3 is TGTGCCAGCAGCCCCCAAGGTATAAAGGGGTACGAGCAGTACTTC. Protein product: CASSPQGIKGYEQYF. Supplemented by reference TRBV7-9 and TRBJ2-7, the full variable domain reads DTGVSQNPRHKITKRGQNVTFRCDPISEHNRLYWYRQTLGQGPEFLTYFQNEAQLEKSRLLSDRFSAERPKGSFSTLEIQRTEQGDSAMYLCASSPQGIKGYEQYFGPGTRLTVT.

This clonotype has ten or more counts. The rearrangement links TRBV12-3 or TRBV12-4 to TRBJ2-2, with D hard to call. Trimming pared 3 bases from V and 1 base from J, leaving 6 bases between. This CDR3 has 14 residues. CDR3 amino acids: CASSFRGNTGELFF. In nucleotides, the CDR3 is TGTGCCAGCAGTTTTCGAGGGAACACCGGGGAGCTGTTTTTT.

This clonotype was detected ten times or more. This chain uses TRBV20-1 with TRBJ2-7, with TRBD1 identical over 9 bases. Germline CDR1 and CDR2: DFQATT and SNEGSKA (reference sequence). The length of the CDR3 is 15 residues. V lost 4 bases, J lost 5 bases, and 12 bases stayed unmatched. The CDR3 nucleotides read TGCAGTGCTAACTCTCCCGGGACAGGGTCGGACGAGCAGTACTTC. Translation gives CSANSPGTGSDEQYF.

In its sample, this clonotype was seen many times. This CDR3 is CASSLHRQYNEQFF. The CDR3 nucleotides read TGTGCCAGCAGTTTACATCGACAGTACAATGAGCAGTTCTTC. The V and J genes are TRBV12-3 or TRBV12-4 and TRBJ2-1; perhaps TRBD1 as D (5 bases). Trimming took 2 bases from V and 4 from J, leaving 9 bases between them. This CDR3 has 14 residues.

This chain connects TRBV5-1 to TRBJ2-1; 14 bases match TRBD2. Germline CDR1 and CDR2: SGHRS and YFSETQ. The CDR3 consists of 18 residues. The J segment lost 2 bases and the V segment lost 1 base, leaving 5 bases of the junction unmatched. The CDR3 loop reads CASSLWTSGGITYNEQFF. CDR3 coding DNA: TGCGCCAGCAGCTTGTGGACTAGCGGGGGGATAACCTACAATGAGCAGTTCTTC.

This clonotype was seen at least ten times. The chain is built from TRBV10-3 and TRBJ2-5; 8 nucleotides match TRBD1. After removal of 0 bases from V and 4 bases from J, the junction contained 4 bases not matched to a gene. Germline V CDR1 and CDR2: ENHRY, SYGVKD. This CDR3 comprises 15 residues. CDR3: CAISESQGAGETQYF. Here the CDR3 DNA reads TGTGCCATCAGTGAGTCTCAGGGGGCCGGAGAGACCCAGTACTTC.

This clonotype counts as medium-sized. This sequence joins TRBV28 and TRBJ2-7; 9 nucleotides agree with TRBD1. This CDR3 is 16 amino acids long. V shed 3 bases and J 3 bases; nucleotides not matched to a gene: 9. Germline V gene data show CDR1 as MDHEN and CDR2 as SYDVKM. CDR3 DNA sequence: TGTGCCAGCAGTTTTCGTTACGACAGGGGGGTCTACGAGCAGTACTTC. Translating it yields CASSFRYDRGVYEQYF.

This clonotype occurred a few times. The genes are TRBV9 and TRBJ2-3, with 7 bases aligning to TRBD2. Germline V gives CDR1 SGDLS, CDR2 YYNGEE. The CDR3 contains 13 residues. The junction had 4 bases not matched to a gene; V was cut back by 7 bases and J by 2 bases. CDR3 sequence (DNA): TGTGCCAGCGGGGGGGGGAACACAGATACGCAGTATTTT. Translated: CASGGGNTDTQYF.

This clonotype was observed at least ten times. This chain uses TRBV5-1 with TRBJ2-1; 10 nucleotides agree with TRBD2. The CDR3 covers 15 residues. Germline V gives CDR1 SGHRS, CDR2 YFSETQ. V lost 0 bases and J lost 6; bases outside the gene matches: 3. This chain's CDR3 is CASSLAASGGNEQFF. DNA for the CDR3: TGCGCCAGCAGCTTGGCGGCTAGCGGGGGCAATGAGCAGTTCTTC.

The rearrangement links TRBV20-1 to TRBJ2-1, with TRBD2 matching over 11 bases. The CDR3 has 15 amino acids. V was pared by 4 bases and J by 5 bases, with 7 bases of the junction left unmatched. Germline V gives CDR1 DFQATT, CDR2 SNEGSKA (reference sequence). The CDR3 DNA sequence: TGCAGTGCTACTAGACTAGCGGGGATACACAATGAGCAGTTCTTC. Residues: CSATRLAGIHNEQFF.

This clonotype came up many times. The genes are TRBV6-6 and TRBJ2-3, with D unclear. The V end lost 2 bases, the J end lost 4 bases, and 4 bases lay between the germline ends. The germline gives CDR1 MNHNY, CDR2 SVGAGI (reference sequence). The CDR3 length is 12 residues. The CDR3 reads CASSYTPDTQYF. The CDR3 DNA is TGTGCCAGCAGTTACACACCAGATACGCAGTATTTT.

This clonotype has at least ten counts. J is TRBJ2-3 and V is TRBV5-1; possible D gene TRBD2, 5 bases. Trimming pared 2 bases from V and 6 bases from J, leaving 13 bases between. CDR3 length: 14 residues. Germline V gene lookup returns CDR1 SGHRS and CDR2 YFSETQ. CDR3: CASSFSAGPDTQYF. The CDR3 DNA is TGCGCCAGCAGCTTCAGTGCGGGTCCGGATACGCAGTATTTT. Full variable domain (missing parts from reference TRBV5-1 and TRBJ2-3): KAGVTQTPRYLIKTRGQQVTLSCSPISGHRSVSWYQQTPGQGLQFLFEYFSETQRNKGNFPGRFSGRQFSNSRSEMNVSTLELGDSALYLCASSFSAGPDTQYFGPGTRLTVL.